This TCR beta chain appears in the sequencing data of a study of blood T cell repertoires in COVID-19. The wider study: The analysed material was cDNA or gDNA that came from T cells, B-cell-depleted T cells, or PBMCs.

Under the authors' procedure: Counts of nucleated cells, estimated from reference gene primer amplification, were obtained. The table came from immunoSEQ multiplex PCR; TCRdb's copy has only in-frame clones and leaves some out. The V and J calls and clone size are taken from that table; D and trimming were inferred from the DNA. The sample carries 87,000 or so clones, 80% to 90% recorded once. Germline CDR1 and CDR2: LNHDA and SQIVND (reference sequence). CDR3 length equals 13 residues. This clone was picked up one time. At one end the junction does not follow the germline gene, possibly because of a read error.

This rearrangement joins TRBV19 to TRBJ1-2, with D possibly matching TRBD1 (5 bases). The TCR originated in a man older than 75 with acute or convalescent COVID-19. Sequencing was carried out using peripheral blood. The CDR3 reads CASTDAGPYGYTF. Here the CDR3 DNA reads TGTGCCAGTACGGACGCAGGGCCCTATGGTTACACCTTC.